The 26 T cell receptor beta chains given below trace back to one sample, sequenced in a study of PD-1 blockade in mismatch repair-deficient tumors. Sequenced by immunoSEQ multiplex PCR; TCRdb stores in-frame clones only, minus some. The repertoire holds about 67,000 clones, with around 73% as singletons. The specimen comprised peripheral blood, sampled 2 weeks after starting pembrolizumab. The receptors originated from an adult with mismatch repair-deficient cancer.

This chain connects TRBV21-1 to TRBJ2-2. TRBV21-1 is flagged as a pseudogene. CDR3 length equals 13 residues. CDR3 loop: CASSTRITGELFF. CDR3 DNA sequence: TGTGCCAGCAGCACCCGGATCACCGGGGAGCTGTTTTTT.

The chain employs TRBV6-1 and TRBJ2-2; TRBD1 is a possible D gene (6 bases). CDR3 length: 18 residues. The ends were cut back, 4 bases at V and 3 bases at J, with 21 bases in the middle. Germline V gives CDR1 MNHNS, CDR2 SASEGT. The CDR3 protein is CASSVKGVRQYDTGELFF. DNA of the CDR3: TGTGCCAGCAGTGTTAAGGGGGTACGGCAGTATGACACCGGGGAGCTGTTTTTT.

A few counts support this clone. The gene calls are TRBV7-2 and TRBJ2-7, with D perhaps TRBD2 (6 bases). The germline V gene encodes CDR1 SGHTA and CDR2 FQGNSA. There are 13 residues in the CDR3. V shed 3 bases and J shed 4 bases, with 10 bases lying between them. CDR3 region: CASSFPSDYEQYF. The CDR3 DNA sequence: TGTGCCAGCAGCTTCCCTAGCGATTACGAGCAGTACTTC.

The chain is built from TRBV6-5 and TRBJ1-5; the match to TRBD1 covers 7 bases. This CDR3 is built from 14 residues. Trimming cost V 6 bases and J 3 bases; bases outside gene matches: 5. Germline CDR1 reads MNHEY; CDR2 reads SVGAGI. Here the CDR3 reads CASSRGQVNQPQHF. In DNA form, the CDR3 reads TGTGCCAGCAGCCGCGGACAGGTCAATCAGCCCCAGCATTTT.

This chain connects TRBV19 to TRBJ1-2, with 8 bases fitting TRBD1. Trimming removed 5 bases from V and 0 bases from J; junction bases left unmatched: 5. The CDR3 has 15 residues. CDR1 and CDR2 from the germline V gene are LNHDA and SQIVND (reference sequence). DNA of the CDR3: TGTGCCAGTAGTGCCAGACAGGGGCCTAACTATGGCTACACCTTC. This gives the protein CASSARQGPNYGYTF.

The chain carries TRBV7-9 and TRBJ1-1, with a tentative D call TRBD1 (5 bases). The CDR3 sequence is 15 residues long. V was clipped by 5 bases and J by 1 base, with 14 bases between them. From germline, CDR1 is SEHNR and CDR2 FQNEAQ (reference sequence). CDR3 sequence reads: CASSPGVGRNTEAFF. CDR3 DNA: TGTGCCAGCAGCCCCGGCGTGGGGCGGAACACTGAAGCTTTCTTT.

This rearrangement joins TRBV6-6 to TRBJ1-2, with TRBD1 as a possible D gene (5 bases). V lost 6 bases, J lost 14 bases, and 16 bases lay in between. The CDR3 is made up of 11 amino acids. Germline loops: CDR1 MNHNY, CDR2 SVGAGI (reference sequence). The CDR3 region is CASRGGTRLTF. Written as DNA, the CDR3 is TGTGCCAGCAGGGGCGGGACTCGCCTTACCTTC.

The chain recombines TRBV5-1 with TRBJ2-1, with D perhaps matching TRBD1 (5 bases). Trimming left V 1 base short and J 5 bases short, with 13 bases between. Germline lookup yields CDR1 SGHRS and CDR2 YFSETQ. This CDR3 is 15 amino acids long. CDR3: CASSLYQGTDNEQFF. The CDR3 coding sequence is TGCGCCAGCAGCTTGTATCAGGGAACAGACAATGAGCAGTTCTTC.

The genes are TRBV6-1 and TRBJ2-7; no clear D gene. Germline CDR1 is MNHNS and CDR2 is SASEGT. The CDR3 has 18 amino acids. The V and J ends lost 2 bases and 2 bases respectively, with 22 bases between them. The CDR3 DNA is TGTGCCAGCAGTGAATGGCGACTCGAATGGCCTCTCACCTACGAGCAGTACTTC. This sequence encodes CASSEWRLEWPLTYEQYF.

The chain recombines TRBV19 with TRBJ2-7; no clear D. The CDR3 is made up of 17 amino acids. Germline CDR1 is LNHDA and CDR2 is SQIVND (reference sequence). V was clipped by 3 bases and J by 5 bases, with 23 bases between them. The CDR3: CASSIKNLGLGPNEQYF. The CDR3 DNA follows: TGTGCCAGTAGTATTAAAAATTTGGGCCTTGGACCGAACGAGCAGTACTTC.

The rearrangement joins TRBV9 to TRBJ1-3; D might be TRBD1 (5 bases). The germline V gene has CDR1 SGDLS and CDR2 YYNGEE. V lost 5 bases and J 2 bases, leaving 17 bases between the germline ends. The CDR3 length is 16 residues. CDR3 amino acids: CASSWGISTTGNTIYF. DNA of the CDR3: TGTGCCAGCAGTTGGGGCATTTCAACGACTGGAAACACCATATATTTT.

The chain recombines TRBV11-2 with TRBJ2-5, with a possible D match to TRBD2 (6 bases). The CDR3 sequence is 15 residues long. Germline V gene data show CDR1 as SGHAT and CDR2 as FQNNGV. The V and J ends lost 4 bases and 9 bases respectively, with 21 bases between them. The CDR3 sequence: CASSSSLFSGSPQYF. In DNA, the CDR3 is TGTGCCAGCAGCTCCTCCCTATTTAGCGGTAGCCCCCAGTACTTC.

The V and J genes are TRBV18 and TRBJ2-2; D is unclear. CDR3 length: 15 amino acids. Germline-derived CDR1 and CDR2 are KGHSH and LQKENI. Deletions cut 6 bases from V and 0 bases from J, with 11 bases between. The CDR3 loop is CASSLTKPNTGELFF. CDR3 nucleotide sequence: TGTGCCAGCTCCCTAACTAAACCGAACACCGGGGAGCTGTTTTTT. The whole variable domain, filled in from reference TRBV18 and TRBJ2-2, reads NAGVMQNPRHLVRRRGQEARLRCSPMKGHSHVYWYRQLPEEGLKFMVYLQKENIIDESGMPKERFSAEFPKEGPSILRIQQVVRGDSAAYFCASSLTKPNTGELFFGEGSRLTVL.

About this clone itself: A junction boundary mismatches the germline segment, possibly from a read error. This rearrangement joins TRBV6-1 to TRBJ1-3, with D possibly being TRBD1 (6 bases). Germline V gene lookup returns CDR1 MNHNS and CDR2 SASEGT. The CDR3 runs 16 residues. The CDR3 is CASSEGDRSSGNTIYF. The CDR3, as DNA: TGTGCCAGCAGCGAAGGAGACAGGAGCTCTGGAAACACCATATATTTT.

This chain uses TRBV7-2 with TRBJ2-4; 7 positions agree with TRBD1. Germline CDR1 reads SGHTA; CDR2 reads FQGNSA. This CDR3 spans 16 amino acids. After removal of 5 bases from V and 0 bases from J, the junction contained 7 bases not matched to a gene. CDR3 region: CASSPDRALAKNIQYF. CDR3 nucleotide sequence: TGTGCCAGCAGCCCCGACAGGGCACTAGCCAAAAACATTCAGTACTTC.

The chain couples TRBV11-2 to TRBJ2-1, with D perhaps matching TRBD1 or TRBD2 (5 bases each). Trimming removed 8 bases from V and 8 bases from J, with 16 bases in between. The germline gives CDR1 SGHAT, CDR2 FQNNGV. The CDR3 extends over 13 amino acids. CDR3 sequence: CASSSGLSYEQFF. The CDR3 DNA sequence: TGTGCCAGCTCATCGGGGCTCAGCTATGAGCAGTTCTTC.

V gene TRBV29-1 combines with J gene TRBJ1-1, with 9 bases identical to TRBD1. V lost 7 bases and J lost 5; bases outside the gene matches: 5. The germline CDR1 and CDR2 sequences are SQVTM and ANQGSEA. The CDR3 is 12 residues long. The CDR3 sequence is CSAHRGQTEAFF. The CDR3 nucleotides read TGCAGCGCCCACAGGGGGCAGACTGAAGCTTTCTTT.

This clone is labeled as medium-sized. V gene TRBV9 combines with J gene TRBJ2-7, with D perhaps being TRBD1 or TRBD2 (5 bases each). Germline V gives CDR1 SGDLS, CDR2 YYNGEE. There are 15 residues in the CDR3. V was trimmed by 0 bases and J by 0 bases, leaving 10 bases between them. DNA for the CDR3: TGTGCCAGCAGCGTAGATATCGGGGCCTCCTACGAGCAGTACTTC. Translation gives CASSVDIGASYEQYF.

The V gene is TRBV5-5, the J gene TRBJ1-1; 11 bases align to TRBD1. Germline values: CDR1 SGHKS, CDR2 YYEKEE (reference sequence). V shed 4 bases and J 5 bases; nucleotides not matched to a gene: 13. This CDR3 spans 17 amino acids. The CDR3 sequence is CASSHEDRGRGDTEAFF. CDR3 bases: TGTGCCAGCAGCCATGAGGACAGGGGGCGAGGGGATACTGAAGCTTTCTTT.

The chain is built from TRBV7-9 and TRBJ2-5, with D possibly being TRBD1 (6 bases). The CDR3 runs to 15 residues. Trimming removed 3 bases at V and 2 bases at J, with 13 bases between. CDR1 is SEHNR and CDR2 is FQNEAQ in the germline V gene (reference sequence). CDR3 region: CASSFSGTYQETQYF. For the CDR3, the DNA is TGTGCCAGCAGCTTTTCCGGGACATATCAAGAGACCCAGTACTTC.

This clone was counted between two and nine times. Here the CDR3 DNA reads TGCGCCAGCAGCCAGGACAGGGGCGATCGGGTCAATGAGCAGTTCTTC. It is translated as CASSQDRGDRVNEQFF. The V call is TRBV4-3, the J call TRBJ2-1, with 9 bases that match TRBD1. CDR1 is LGHNA and CDR2 is YSLEER in the germline V gene. Losses at the gene ends were 3 bases for V and 6 bases for J; bases not matched to a gene: 9. This CDR3 contains 16 residues.

The chain has TRBV6-1 and TRBJ1-5; 7 bases align to TRBD1. The CDR3 consists of 15 residues. Germline CDR1 is MNHNS and CDR2 is SASEGT. Germline trimming cut 6 bases from V and 4 bases from J; bases unmatched to any gene: 9. The CDR3 here is CASRAGTASNQPQHF. CDR3 bases: TGTGCCAGCAGAGCCGGGACAGCGTCGAATCAGCCCCAGCATTTT.

A single count supports this clone. The chain links TRBV30 to TRBJ1-6; 7 bases fit TRBD1. The CDR3 is 14 amino acids. Germline assignment: CDR1 GTSNPN and CDR2 SVGIG (reference sequence). The trim removed 0 bases at V and 10 bases at J, leaving 6 bases unmatched. The CDR3 DNA is TGTGCCTGGAGTGTCGACAGGGTGAAATCACCCCTCCACTTT. Protein sequence: CAWSVDRVKSPLHF.

V gene TRBV6-5 combines with J gene TRBJ2-7; D not resolved. CDR3 length equals 14 residues. Trimming cost V 4 bases and J 11 bases, with 21 bases left between them. Germline values: CDR1 MNHEY, CDR2 SVGAGI. The CDR3 nucleotides read TGTGCCAGCAGTTCCCTCGCCGGAGTACGAGAGAAGTACTTC. Translation gives CASSSLAGVREKYF.

The chain couples TRBV5-5 to TRBJ2-2, with 11 bases lining up with TRBD2. V lost 5 bases and J lost 4; bases outside the gene matches: 7. Germline V CDR1 and CDR2: SGHKS, YYEKEE (reference sequence). There are 16 residues in the CDR3. The CDR3 nucleotides read TGTGCCAGCAGTACGACCGGGACTAGCGGCACCGGGGAGCTGTTTTTT. Encoded protein: CASSTTGTSGTGELFF. Using reference TRBV5-5 and TRBJ2-2 for the parts outside the CDR3, the full variable domain is DAGVTQSPTHLIKTRGQQVTLRCSPISGHKSVSWYQQVLGQGPQFIFQYYEKEERGRGNFPDRFSARQFPNYSSELNVNALLLGDSALYLCASSTTGTSGTGELFFGEGSRLTVL.

The J gene is TRBJ2-7, the V gene TRBV11-2; 11 nucleotides agree with TRBD2. This CDR3 spans 18 amino acids. CDR1 is SGHAT and CDR2 is FQNNGV in the germline V gene. V trimming: 3 bases; J trimming: 0 bases; junction bases outside the gene matches: 10. This CDR3 reads CASSLDGLAGLSSYEQYF. CDR3 DNA sequence: TGTGCCAGCAGCTTGGATGGACTAGCGGGCTTAAGCTCCTACGAGCAGTACTTC.